The T cell receptor beta chain described here comes from a study of cytomegalovirus exposure and HLA in healthy donors. Likely unrecorded immune exposures existed in these nominally healthy donors. V lost 6 bases to trimming and J lost 8 bases; unmatched junction nucleotides: 12. The CDR3 contains 15 residues. CDR1 is MNHNY, CDR2 SVGAGI, per germline (reference sequence). Remarks on this clone: Its specificity is not known.

Study-level points and caveats: A missense DCLRE1C variant was associated with V- and J-gene trimming of TCR beta chains in a later analysis, and an independent cohort replicated the association. The HLA-A and HLA-B alleles of most subjects were reportedly predicted accurately from TCR beta sequences.

13 Jbeta primers and 60 Vbeta primers were used for the PCR. Sequencing was performed with immunoSEQ multiplex PCR; in TCRdb, only in-frame clones are kept and a portion is missing. The top ten hold 3.5% to 5% of the sample, which has fewer than 110,000 clones, 70% to 85% seen once. The chain employs TRBV6-6 and TRBJ1-2; 10 positions agree with TRBD1. Input material: PBMCs. The source is a male donor in good health and CMV-seronegative. CDR3 nucleotides: TGTGCCAGCAGCCCTTTCCGGGACAGGGGAGGCGGCTACACCTTC. Protein sequence: CASSPFRDRGGGYTF.